This TCR beta chain was captured in a study of blood T cell repertoires in COVID-19. Study overall: COVID-19 samples collected from the United States, Italy and Spain covered acute and convalescent phases. Nucleic acid was either cDNA or gDNA, and it came from T cells, B-cell-depleted T cells, or PBMCs.

Living in about two dozen US areas, the participants were between roughly 18 and 90 years of age. Germline assignment: CDR1 SGHNT and CDR2 YENEEA. Trimming cost V 11 bases and J 7 bases; bases outside gene matches: 8. CDR3 length equals 11 residues. Per the original data handling: Scientists estimated how many nucleated cells there were by amplifying reference gene primers. Generated by immunoSEQ multiplex PCR, the TCRdb table keeps only in-frame clones and is missing some. V, J and clone size were drawn from that table, and D and trimming were deduced from the DNA. The sample has 150,000 to 200,000 clones; approximately 90% are singletons.

The genes are TRBV11-3 and TRBJ2-7; TRBD2 matches at 7 bases. The specimen was PBMCs or T cells enriched from blood (not recorded which). The clonotype was recovered from a woman in her fifties or sixties who had recovered from COVID-19. CDR3 region: CAGGERREQYF. CDR3 nucleotide sequence: TGTGCCGGGGGGGAGAGAAGGGAGCAGTACTTC. Complete variable domain (other parts from reference TRBV11-3 and TRBJ2-7): EAGVVQSPRYKIIEKKQPVAFWCNPISGHNTLYWYLQNLGQGPELLIRYENEEAVDDSQLPKDRFSAERLKGVDSTLKIQPAELGDSAVYLCAGGERREQYFGPGTRLTVT.